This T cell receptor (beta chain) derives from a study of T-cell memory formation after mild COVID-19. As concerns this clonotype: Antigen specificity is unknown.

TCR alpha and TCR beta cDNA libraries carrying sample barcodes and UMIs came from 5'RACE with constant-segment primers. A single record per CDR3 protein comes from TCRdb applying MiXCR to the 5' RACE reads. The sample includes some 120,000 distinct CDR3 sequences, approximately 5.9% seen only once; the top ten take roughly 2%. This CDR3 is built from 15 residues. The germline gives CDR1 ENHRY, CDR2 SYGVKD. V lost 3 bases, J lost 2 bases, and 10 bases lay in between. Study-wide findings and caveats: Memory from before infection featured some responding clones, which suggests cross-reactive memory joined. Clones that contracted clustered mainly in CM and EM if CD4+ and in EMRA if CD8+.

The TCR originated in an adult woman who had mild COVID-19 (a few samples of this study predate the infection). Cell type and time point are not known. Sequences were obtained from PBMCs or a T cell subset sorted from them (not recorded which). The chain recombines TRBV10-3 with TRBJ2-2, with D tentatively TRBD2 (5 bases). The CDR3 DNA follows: TGTGCCATCAGTGACTCCGGGGTCAACACCGGGGAGCTGTTTTTT. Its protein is CAISDSGVNTGELFF.